Below, 26 T cell receptor beta chains from the same sample are listed, as sequenced in a study of regulatory T cells in long-lasting Graves disease (dated by TCRdb to about 2021). Library prep was done by multiplex PCR. Sequencing used an Illumina HiSeq 4000. CDR3 regions were amplified by Arm-PCR with iRepertoire HTBI primers to construct TCR beta libraries. TCRdb cleaned the public reads at Q25 with fastp, built clones with MiXCR and kept in-frame beta chains. Duplicate CDR3 protein sequences are folded into a single record with the most common DNA and genes. The sample table holds 560,000 or so distinct CDR3 sequences, of which about 16% were seen once. The ten largest clones capture about 12% of the sample. Interpreted using the paper, the time point label stands for: newly diagnosed GD, antithyroid drugs for less than 3 months. For both TCR sequencing and RNA sequencing, RNA was extracted from PBMCs in TRIzol.

The sample was also linked to a second study, of T cells in Graves' hyperthyroidism and ophthalmopathy.

The specimen comprised peripheral blood mononuclear cells (PBMCs), sampled at new diagnosis, from a patient treated with antithyroid drugs. The receptors derive from a man aged 18 to 29 with Graves disease. Donor details come from another sample of the same person, matched by shared clones.

The rearrangement joins TRBV27 to TRBJ1-2; the D gene is possibly TRBD1 (5 bases). Germline V gene data show CDR1 as MNHEY and CDR2 as SMNVEV (reference sequence). Trimming cost V 3 bases and J 7 bases, with 12 bases left between them. The CDR3 runs 13 residues. Here the CDR3 reads CASSFQGFSGYTF. The CDR3 DNA reads as TGTGCCAGCAGTTTTCAGGGATTCAGTGGCTACACCTTC.

The V and J genes are TRBV14 and TRBJ1-2; D remains ambiguous. Between the trimmed V and J ends, which lost 4 bases and 9 bases, there was a span of 15 bases. CDR1 SGHDN and CDR2 FVKESK come from the germline V gene. This CDR3 is built from 13 residues. CDR3: CASSPGTGASYTF. CDR3 in DNA: TGTGCCAGCAGCCCTGGAACGGGAGCGAGCTACACCTTC.

This clonotype was seen more than once but under ten times. The rearrangement links TRBV19 to TRBJ1-5; perhaps TRBD1 as D (5 bases). Trimming removed 1 base at V and 6 bases at J, with 7 bases between. The CDR3 totals 13 residues. The germline CDR1 and CDR2 sequences are LNHDA and SQIVND (reference sequence). CDR3 loop: CASSIVQGQPQHF. The CDR3 DNA is TGTGCCAGTAGTATAGTCCAGGGTCAGCCCCAGCATTTT.

This clonotype has a count of ten or more. The chain has TRBV3-1 and TRBJ2-3; unclear D gene. CDR1 and CDR2 (germline): LGHDT, YNNKEL (reference sequence). The CDR3 runs to 13 residues. Deletions cut 7 bases from V and 4 bases from J, with 12 bases between. CDR3: CASTLRPADTQYF. The CDR3 nucleotides read TGTGCCAGCACTCTGAGACCGGCAGATACGCAGTATTTT.

The V and J genes are TRBV28 and TRBJ2-2, with TRBD1 matching over 7 bases. Unmatched junction bases numbered 10, after V lost 6 bases and J lost 3 bases. The CDR3 sequence is 16 residues long. In germline, CDR1 is MDHEN, CDR2 SYDVKM. CDR3 DNA: TGTGCCAGCAGCAGAGGGACAGCTTCCTACACCGGGGAGCTGTTTTTT. Amino acid sequence: CASSRGTASYTGELFF. Based on the CDR3 plus reference TRBV28 and TRBJ2-2, the full variable domain is DVKVTQSSRYLVKRTGEKVFLECVQDMDHENMFWYRQDPGLGLRLIYFSYDVKMKEKGDIPEGYSVSREKKERFSLILESASTNQTSMYLCASSRGTASYTGELFFGEGSRLTVL.

This clonotype occurred many times. The chain uses TRBV28 and TRBJ1-4; 8 positions match TRBD1. Losses at the gene ends were 1 base for V and 5 bases for J; bases not matched to a gene: 9. CDR3 size: 17 residues. Germline-derived CDR1 and CDR2 are MDHEN and SYDVKM. The CDR3 spells CASSLYLNQGANEKLFF. CDR3 coding DNA: TGTGCCAGCAGTTTATATTTAAACCAGGGGGCAAATGAAAAACTGTTTTTT.

This clonotype showed up many times. This chain uses TRBV11-2 with TRBJ2-7; D is unclear. The germline V gene has CDR1 SGHAT and CDR2 FQNNGV. The V and J ends lost 1 base and 9 bases respectively, with 7 bases between them. The CDR3 consists of 11 residues. CDR3 sequence (DNA): TGTGCCAGCAGCTTAGGGCGAGGGCAGTACTTC. Residues: CASSLGRGQYF. The full variable domain, in which reference TRBV11-2 and TRBJ2-7 provide the parts outside the CDR3, is EAGVAQSPRYKIIEKRQSVAFWCNPISGHATLYWYQQILGQGPKLLIQFQNNGVVDDSQLPKDRFSAERLKGVDSTLKIQPAKLEDSAVYLCASSLGRGQYFGPGTRLTVT.

The CDR3 nucleotides read TGTGCCAGTAGCGGCGGGACAGGCGTTAACGAGCAGTACTTC. Residues: CASSGGTGVNEQYF. V usage is TRBV19 and J usage is TRBJ2-7, with TRBD1 identical over 8 bases. The CDR3 loop spans 14 amino acids. J lost 5 bases, V lost 6 bases, and 9 bases had no gene match. Germline CDR1 LNHDA, CDR2 SQIVND (reference sequence). The variable domain in full, completed from reference TRBV19 and TRBJ2-7, reads DGGITQSPKYLFRKEGQNVTLSCEQNLNHDAMYWYRQDPGQGLRLIYYSQIVNDFQKGDIAEGYSVSREKKESFPLTVTSAQKNPTAFYLCASSGGTGVNEQYFGPGTRLTVT.

This clonotype was found many times. The rearrangement links TRBV20-1 to TRBJ1-1; a weak D match, TRBD1 (5 bases). The CDR3 is made up of 13 amino acids. Germline V CDR1 and CDR2: DFQATT, SNEGSKA (reference sequence). V was trimmed by 6 bases and J by 6 bases, leaving 17 bases between them. CDR3 sequence reads: CSAWTTGAAEAFF. The CDR3, as DNA: TGCAGTGCGTGGACAACCGGGGCTGCTGAAGCTTTCTTT.

This clonotype was detected many times. The gene calls are TRBV7-3 and TRBJ1-6, with a weak D call TRBD1 (5 bases). The germline gives CDR1 SGHTA, CDR2 FQGTGA. Trimming removed 8 bases from V and 8 bases from J, with 19 bases in between. The CDR3 totals 15 residues. CDR3 bases: TGTGCCAGCGCAACAGTTGGGGCGAGGGATTCACCCCTCCACTTT. Amino acid sequence: CASATVGARDSPLHF.

The chain recombines TRBV10-3 with TRBJ1-1; TRBD1 might be the D (5 bases). Trimming removed 0 bases at V and 6 bases at J, with 11 bases between. From germline, CDR1 is ENHRY and CDR2 SYGVKD. The CDR3 is made up of 14 amino acids. Here the CDR3 reads CAISESSGFAEAFF. For the CDR3, the DNA is TGTGCCATCAGTGAGTCCTCAGGGTTCGCTGAAGCTTTCTTT.

This clonotype has ten or more counts. The chain uses TRBV27 and TRBJ2-2; TRBD1 or TRBD2 may be the D gene (6 bases each). Trimming removed 5 bases from V and 7 bases from J, with 17 bases in between. This CDR3 contains 15 residues. The V gene's germline CDR1 is MNHEY and CDR2 SMNVEV (reference sequence). The CDR3 coding sequence is TGTGCCAGCAGTCCCCGCGGAGGGGGATTCGGGGAGCTGTTTTTT. The encoded protein is CASSPRGGGFGELFF.

This clonotype appeared many times. The V and J genes are TRBV7-9 and TRBJ1-2; TRBD1 might be the D (5 bases). Germline V gene data show CDR1 as SEHNR and CDR2 as FQNEAQ (reference sequence). The CDR3 is 13 residues long. The V and J ends lost 5 bases and 8 bases respectively, with 15 bases between them. CDR3 region: CASSPGAYRGYTF. CDR3 in DNA: TGTGCCAGCAGCCCCGGGGCGTACCGGGGCTACACCTTC. The full variable domain, with the rest looked up from reference TRBV7-9 and TRBJ1-2, is DTGVSQNPRHKITKRGQNVTFRCDPISEHNRLYWYRQTLGQGPEFLTYFQNEAQLEKSRLLSDRFSAERPKGSFSTLEIQRTEQGDSAMYLCASSPGAYRGYTFGSGTRLTVV.

This clonotype was counted many times. The chain combines TRBV30 with TRBJ2-5, with D maybe TRBD1 (6 bases). With 8 bases removed from V and 2 bases from J, the gap between germline ends came to 12 bases. CDR1 GTSNPN and CDR2 SVGIG come from the germline V gene (reference sequence). CDR3 length: 12 amino acids. CDR3 DNA sequence: TGTGCCGCTCACAGGGTACAAGAGACCCAGTACTTC. Amino acid sequence: CAAHRVQETQYF.

Many counts were recorded for this clonotype. CDR3 DNA: TGTGCCAGCAGTGCCTCGGACTTCTACGAGCAGTACTTC. It encodes CASSASDFYEQYF. V gene TRBV6-1 combines with J gene TRBJ2-7, with a weak D call TRBD2 (5 bases). CDR3 length equals 13 residues. Trimming shortened V by 4 bases and J by 3 bases, and 10 bases separated the two germline ends. Germline V gene data show CDR1 as MNHNS and CDR2 as SASEGT.

This clonotype was seen ten or more times. The V gene is TRBV28, the J gene TRBJ2-7, with D perhaps matching TRBD1 (6 bases). The CDR3 runs to 14 residues. The germline gives CDR1 MDHEN, CDR2 SYDVKM. The ends were cut back, 8 bases at V and 1 base at J, with 15 bases in the middle. The CDR3 reads CASGSHRVSYEQYF. The CDR3 region has the DNA TGTGCCAGCGGATCCCACAGGGTTTCCTACGAGCAGTACTTC.

At least ten counts were recorded for this clonotype. This chain joins TRBV20-1 and TRBJ2-3; TRBD2 aligns across 7 bases. The CDR3 consists of 15 residues. Trimming cost V 7 bases and J 1 base; bases outside gene matches: 11. Germline V gives CDR1 DFQATT, CDR2 SNEGSKA (reference sequence). The CDR3 here is CSVRRLAEGTDTQYF. DNA of the CDR3: TGCAGTGTTAGGCGGCTAGCGGAGGGCACAGATACGCAGTATTTT.

This clonotype has a handful of counts. This chain connects TRBV29-1 to TRBJ2-7; no firm D call. The CDR3 has 13 residues. Between the trimmed V and J ends, which lost 3 bases and 1 base, there was a span of 10 bases. CDR1 and CDR2 (germline): SQVTM, ANQGSEA. For the CDR3, the DNA is TGCAGCGTTGACCAGGACGGATCCTACGAGCAGTACTTC. It encodes CSVDQDGSYEQYF.

This clonotype was found a few times. This chain links TRBV15 with TRBJ2-1; 7 bases agree with TRBD1. Trimming removed 1 base from V and 4 bases from J; junction bases left unmatched: 7. Germline loops: CDR1 LNHNV, CDR2 YYDKDF (reference sequence). The CDR3 spans 16 residues. This CDR3 reads CATSRVKQGMYNEQFF. The CDR3 DNA reads TGTGCCACCAGCAGAGTCAAACAGGGGATGTACAATGAGCAGTTCTTC.

This clonotype was counted many times. CDR3 region: CASSSRAGYTF. Written as DNA, the CDR3 is TGTGCCAGCTCAAGCAGGGCTGGCTACACCTTC. The chain combines TRBV18 with TRBJ1-2, with D perhaps matching TRBD1 (5 bases). The germline V gene has CDR1 KGHSH and CDR2 LQKENI. This CDR3 region has 11 residues. V was clipped by 5 bases and J by 7 bases, with 8 bases between them.

This clonotype has just a few counts. The chain joins TRBV6-2 or TRBV6-3 to TRBJ2-3; 7 bases match TRBD1. Germline V gene sequence: CDR1 MNHEY, CDR2 SVGEGT. CDR3 length: 15 residues. Germline trimming cut 8 bases from V and 0 bases from J; bases unmatched to any gene: 8. The CDR3 DNA follows: TGTGCCAGCGGATACGGGACAGAAAGCACAGATACGCAGTATTTT. Translated: CASGYGTESTDTQYF.

The V and J genes are TRBV6-1 and TRBJ1-1; TRBD1 is a possible D gene (6 bases). This CDR3 region has 13 residues. The V end lost 6 bases, the J end lost 11 bases, and 19 bases lay between the germline ends. Germline V lookup: CDR1 MNHNS, CDR2 SASEGT. CDR3 coding DNA: TGTGCCAGCAGCATGCAGGGGAGCGCTTCGGCTTTCTTT. Its translation is CASSMQGSASAFF.

This sequence joins TRBV20-1 and TRBJ2-1; TRBD2 agrees at 14 bases. CDR3 length equals 17 residues. The V and J ends lost 1 base and 3 bases, in that order; junction bases with no gene match: 5. Germline assignment: CDR1 DFQATT and CDR2 SNEGSKA (reference sequence). CDR3 coding DNA: TGCAGTGCTAGAGTGGGACTAGCGGGAGAAGACTACAATGAGCAGTTCTTC. Residues: CSARVGLAGEDYNEQFF.

In its sample, this clonotype was seen many times. The gene calls are TRBV7-2 and TRBJ2-3; 12 bases are a match to TRBD2. V was pared by 4 bases and J by 1 base, with 6 bases of the junction left unmatched. Looked up from germline, CDR1 is SGHTA and CDR2 is FQGNSA. The CDR3 length is 17 residues. CDR3 residues: CASSSRRLAGGTDTQYF. In DNA, the CDR3 is TGTGCCAGCAGCTCGAGGCGACTAGCGGGGGGCACAGATACGCAGTATTTT.

This clonotype showed up many times. This CDR3 reads CSGGRQLRDEQYF. As DNA, the CDR3 is TGCAGTGGGGGGCGACAGTTGAGGGACGAGCAGTACTTC. This chain uses TRBV20-1 with TRBJ2-7; a weak D match, TRBD1 (6 bases). Germline V gives CDR1 DFQATT, CDR2 SNEGSKA (reference sequence). The CDR3 is 13 residues long. The V gene lost 7 bases and the J gene lost 5 bases, with 18 bases spanning the gap.

This clonotype showed up just a few times. The V and J genes are TRBV5-1 and TRBJ2-7, with 8 bases aligning to TRBD2. This CDR3 spans 14 amino acids. After removal of 2 bases from V and 3 bases from J, the junction contained 4 bases not matched to a gene. Germline V gives CDR1 SGHRS, CDR2 YFSETQ. The CDR3 spells CASSFFTSGYEQYF. CDR3 in DNA: TGCGCCAGCAGCTTCTTCACTAGCGGCTACGAGCAGTACTTC. The whole variable domain, remainder taken from reference TRBV5-1 and TRBJ2-7, is KAGVTQTPRYLIKTRGQQVTLSCSPISGHRSVSWYQQTPGQGLQFLFEYFSETQRNKGNFPGRFSGRQFSNSRSEMNVSTLELGDSALYLCASSFFTSGYEQYFGPGTRLTVT.